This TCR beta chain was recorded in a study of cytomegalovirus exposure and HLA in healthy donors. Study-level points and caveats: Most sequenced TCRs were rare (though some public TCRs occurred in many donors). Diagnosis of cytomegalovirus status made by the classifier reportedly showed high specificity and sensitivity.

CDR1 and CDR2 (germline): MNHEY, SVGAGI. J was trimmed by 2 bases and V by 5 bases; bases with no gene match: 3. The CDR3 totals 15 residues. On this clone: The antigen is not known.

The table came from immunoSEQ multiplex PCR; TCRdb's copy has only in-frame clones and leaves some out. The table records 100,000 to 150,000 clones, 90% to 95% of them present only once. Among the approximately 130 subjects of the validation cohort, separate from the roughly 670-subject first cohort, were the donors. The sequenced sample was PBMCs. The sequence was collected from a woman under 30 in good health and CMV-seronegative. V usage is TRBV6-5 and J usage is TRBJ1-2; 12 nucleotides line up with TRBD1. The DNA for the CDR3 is TGTGCCAGCAGTCGCGGGACAGGGGGCAACTATGGCTACACCTTC. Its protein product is CASSRGTGGNYGYTF.